This TCR beta chain was profiled in a study of blood T cell repertoires in COVID-19 (dated by TCRdb to between 2020 and 2021). A note on the overall study: Samples covering the acute and convalescent phases of COVID-19 were provided by collaborators in the United States, Italy and Spain. The material from the prospective study consisted of cDNA or gDNA derived from T cells, B-cell-depleted T cells, or PBMCs. The dataset comprised deeply sampled blood TCRbeta repertoires from subjects exposed to, actively infected with, or recovered from COVID-19. The repertoires were made available in a free public database intended to serve as a resource for research on the immune response to SARS-CoV-2. The samples were drawn from the first 160 participants of the ongoing ImmuneRACE study and from 950 to 1,500 subjects provided by 6 global collaborators. A de-identified subject ID, COVID-19 status, age in years and sex were almost always included in the sample metadata. Where available, HLA class I and class II types were obtained from metadata supplied by the sample provider rather than from assay-based typing.

The CDR3 holds 15 amino acids from the cysteine to the phenylalanine. Of all the DNA, just the CDR3 is kept, 45 bases in frame from base 1. TCRbeta CDR3 regions were amplified from genomic DNA using the immunoSEQ Assay, a bias-controlled multiplex PCR. The paper's data handling went like this. The number of nucleated cells in each sample was estimated by amplification of reference gene primers within the assay. To quantify the absolute abundance of each unique TCRbeta CDR3 rearrangement, sequence reads were collapsed and filtered. For each sample, productive Simpson clonality was calculated as the square root of Simpson's diversity index across productive rearrangements. TCRdb limited this immuneACCESS table to in-frame rearrangements with V and J called. A share of clones is missing; checked studies link under half to unresolved V genes, and the rest is unexplained. The V and J calls and clone size were taken over from that table, and D and trimming were inferred from the DNA. In all, the sample holds about 400,000 clones, and roughly 88% of those were seen once. The ten largest make up about 1.5% of the sample.

The collaborating institutions used their own protocols to collect whole blood in K2EDTA tubes. For TCRbeta analysis, collaborators shipped samples as frozen whole blood, isolated PBMCs, or DNA extracted from either of those sample types. On the study overall, not on this receptor specifically: The quantity of clinical and demographic metadata differed by source and by participant and was supplied without curation.

On this clone: Which antigen it targets is not known. Nothing much larger sits one base from this clone, and base qualities are not available.

The receptor comes from a woman between 25 and 40 years old with active or convalescent COVID-19. This receptor chain uses TRBV21-1 and TRBJ2-7; the table calls TRBD2, which could not be checked here. TRBV21-1 is a pseudogene. The sequencing input was peripheral blood. CDR3 protein: CASSQSRLANYEQYF. The base sequence is TGTGCCAGCAGCCAATCCCGACTAGCGAACTACGAGCAGTACTTC.